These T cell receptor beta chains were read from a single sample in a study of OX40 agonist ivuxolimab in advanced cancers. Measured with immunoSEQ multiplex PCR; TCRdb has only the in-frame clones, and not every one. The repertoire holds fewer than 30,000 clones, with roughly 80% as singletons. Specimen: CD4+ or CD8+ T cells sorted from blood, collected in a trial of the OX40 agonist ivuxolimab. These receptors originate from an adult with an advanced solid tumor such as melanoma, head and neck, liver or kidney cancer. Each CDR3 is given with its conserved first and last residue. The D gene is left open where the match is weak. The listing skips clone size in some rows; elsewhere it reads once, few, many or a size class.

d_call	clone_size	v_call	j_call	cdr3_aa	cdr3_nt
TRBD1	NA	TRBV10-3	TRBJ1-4	CAISESWRGQGNEKLFF	TGTGCCATCAGTGAGTCGTGGAGAGGACAGGGGAATGAAAAACTGTTTTTT
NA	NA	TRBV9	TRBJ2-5	CASSVDQGFGETQYF	TGTGCCAGCAGCGTAGATCAGGGGTTCGGAGAGACCCAGTACTTC
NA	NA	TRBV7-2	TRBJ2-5	CASSANGGVQETQYF	TGTGCCAGCAGCGCAAATGGTGGCGTCCAAGAGACCCAGTACTTC
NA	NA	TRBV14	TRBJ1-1	CASSQGLMGFTEAFF	TGTGCCAGCAGCCAAGGGCTAATGGGGTTCACTGAAGCTTTCTTT
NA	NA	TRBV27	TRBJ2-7	CASTSTGTPYEQYF	TGTGCCAGCACCTCCACCGGGACACCCTACGAGCAGTACTTC
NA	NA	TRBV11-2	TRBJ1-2	CASSPDKGWARGYTF	TGTGCCAGCAGCCCCGATAAGGGCTGGGCGCGGGGCTACACCTTC
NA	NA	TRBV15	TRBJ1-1	CATSREVHRQAEAFF	TGTGCCACCAGCAGAGAGGTACATCGGCAGGCTGAAGCTTTCTTT
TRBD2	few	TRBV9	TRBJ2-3	CASSVGGGPDTQYF	TGTGCCAGCAGCGTAGGCGGGGGTCCAGATACGCAGTATTTT
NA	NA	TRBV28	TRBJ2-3	CASSFTPSDTQYF	TGTGCCAGCAGTTTCACCCCCTCGGATACGCAGTATTTT
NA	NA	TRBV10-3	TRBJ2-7	CAISYRYEQYF	TGTGCCATCAGCTACAGGTACGAGCAGTACTTC
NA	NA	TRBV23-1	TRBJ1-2	CASSQPQGEANYGYTF	TGCGCCAGCAGTCAACCACAGGGAGAGGCTAACTATGGCTACACCTTC
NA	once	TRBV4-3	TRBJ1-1	CASSQGVGNTEAFF	TGCGCCAGCAGCCAAGGGGTAGGAAACACTGAAGCTTTCTTT
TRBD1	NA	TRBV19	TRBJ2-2	CASSIWGQVAGELFF	TGTGCCAGTAGTATCTGGGGACAGGTCGCCGGGGAGCTGTTTTTT
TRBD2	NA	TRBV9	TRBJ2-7	CASSEASGINEQYF	TGTGCCAGCAGCGAGGCTAGCGGGATAAACGAGCAGTACTTC
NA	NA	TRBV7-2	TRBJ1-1	CASSLFQGTEAFF	TGTGCCAGCAGCTTATTTCAGGGAACTGAAGCTTTCTTT
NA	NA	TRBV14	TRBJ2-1	CASSLSVTYNEQFF	TGTGCCAGCAGCCTGTCAGTTACCTACAATGAGCAGTTCTTC
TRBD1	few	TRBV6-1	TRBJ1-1	CASSEGDRTEAFF	TGTGCCAGCAGTGAGGGGGACAGGACTGAAGCTTTCTTT
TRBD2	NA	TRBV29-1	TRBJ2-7	CSVVGQVTSGSFYEQYF	TGCAGCGTTGTGGGACAGGTGACTAGCGGGAGTTTCTACGAGCAGTACTTC